This T cell receptor (beta chain) was recovered during a study of blood T cells in healthy people across ages. Study summary: Template switching retrieved approximately one barcoded beta molecule for each two T cells.

CDR1 and CDR2 from the germline V gene are SGHVS and FNYEAQ. This CDR3 is 17 amino acids long. V trimming: 0 bases; J trimming: 0 bases; junction bases outside the gene matches: 8. Total RNA extraction produced at least 5.5 micrograms (per sample) for the study. The second PCR ran about 7 to 12 cycles with a sample-barcoded 5' primer and J-beta primers. TCRdb passed the 5' RACE reads through MiXCR, listing each CDR3 protein once. This table has fewer than 800,000 distinct CDR3 sequences, over 45% appearing once. Study-level results: Measured against age, TCR beta diversity per million T cells decreased in a roughly linear manner.

As concerns this clonotype: Its matching antigen is unknown.

The source material was blood. This TCR derives from a woman aged 60-70 years in good health. V usage is TRBV7-6 and J usage is TRBJ2-7; 7 bases match TRBD2. As DNA, the CDR3 is TGTGCCAGCAGCTTAGCGGGCGGGAGCGGCCCCTCCTACGAGCAGTACTTC. This encodes CASSLAGGSGPSYEQYF.